This TCR beta chain is from a study of blood T cell repertoires in COVID-19. Profiling relied on immunoSEQ multiplex PCR, and the TCRdb table lists in-frame clones only, not all of them. The table lists more than 300,000 clones, 87% of them singletons, with 1.9% in the top ten. The CDR3 covers 12 residues. Trimming shortened V by 1 base and J by 6 bases, and 7 bases separated the two germline ends. Germline CDR1 is LGHDT and CDR2 is YNNKEL (reference sequence). The TCR originated in a man aged 40-49 years in a cohort exposed to, infected with or recovered from COVID-19 (not recorded which). V and J are TRBV3-1 (or the pseudogene TRBV3-2) and TRBJ2-7; possible D gene TRBD1, 6 bases. Source material: PBMCs or T cells enriched from blood (not recorded which). The CDR3: CASSQARGEQYF. The DNA for the CDR3 is TGTGCCAGCAGCCAAGCCAGGGGCGAGCAGTACTTC.